Below are 8 T cell receptor beta chains sequenced from a single sample in a study of T cell responses to AZD1222 COVID-19 vaccine. TCRdb's copy holds only in-frame clones and misses some; the assay was immunoSEQ multiplex PCR. The table lists 110,000 or so clones, 86% of them singletons. The source material was peripheral blood, sampled 28 days after the second AZD1222 dose. The receptors stem from an adult who received the AZD1222 COVID-19 vaccine.

The chain couples TRBV7-3 to TRBJ2-3, with D hard to call. There are 12 residues in the CDR3. V was pared by 4 bases and J by 2 bases, with 4 bases between. Germline values: CDR1 SGHTA, CDR2 FQGTGA. CDR3 coding DNA: TGTGCCAGCAGCTCAAACACAGATACGCAGTATTTT. Protein product: CASSSNTDTQYF.

The chain carries TRBV29-1 and TRBJ2-6; D gene uncertain. Germline-derived CDR1 and CDR2 are SQVTM and ANQGSEA. V was clipped by 0 bases and J by 3 bases, with 15 bases between them. The length of the CDR3 is 17 residues. CDR3 bases: TGCAGCGTTGAAGATCCGGGCAGAGATAGTGGGGCCAACGTCCTGACTTTC. Translation gives CSVEDPGRDSGANVLTF.

CDR3 sequence: CASSESGGNEQFF. CDR3 bases: TGCGCCAGCAGTGAGTCGGGGGGAAATGAGCAGTTCTTC. V and J are TRBV10-1 and TRBJ2-1; maybe TRBD2 (6 bases). Per germline, CDR1 WNHNN and CDR2 SYGVQD (reference sequence). The V gene lost 0 bases and the J gene lost 7 bases, with 7 bases spanning the gap. The CDR3 length is 13 residues.

This chain uses TRBV6-5 with TRBJ2-7; 8 nucleotides align to TRBD2. CDR1 is MNHEY, CDR2 SVGAGI, per germline. The CDR3 is 14 amino acids. The V gene end was trimmed by 6 bases and the J gene end by 2 bases; junction bases not matched to a gene: 6. CDR3 sequence (DNA): TGTGCCAGCAGCCGAGCGGGGGAAGCCTACGAGCAGTACTTC. Its translation: CASSRAGEAYEQYF.

This clone was recorded once. This chain joins TRBV7-6 and TRBJ2-1, with D maybe TRBD2 (7 bases). This CDR3 has 14 amino acids. Per germline, CDR1 SGHVS and CDR2 FNYEAQ. V was clipped by 8 bases and J by 2 bases, with 13 bases between them. The CDR3 sequence: CASHLGGAYNEQFF. DNA for the CDR3: TGTGCCAGCCATTTAGGGGGGGCCTACAATGAGCAGTTCTTC.

The chain recombines TRBV6-5 with TRBJ1-5, with D maybe TRBD1 (6 bases). Germline V lookup: CDR1 MNHEY, CDR2 SVGAGI. Trimming removed 5 bases at V and 7 bases at J, with 18 bases between. The CDR3 spans 15 residues. This CDR3 reads CASSRSNRAGQPQHF. The CDR3 DNA reads TGTGCCAGCAGTAGGTCGAACAGGGCTGGCCAGCCCCAGCATTTT.

The genes are TRBV5-1 and TRBJ2-2; possible D gene TRBD1, 6 bases. Germline values: CDR1 SGHRS, CDR2 YFSETQ. Trimming took off 2 bases at V and 3 bases at J, with 11 bases between the two ends. The CDR3 runs 15 residues. CDR3 coding DNA: TGCGCCAGCAGCTTACAGGGTTCGGACACCGGGGAGCTGTTTTTT. Amino acid sequence: CASSLQGSDTGELFF.

The chain is built from TRBV27 and TRBJ2-7, with D perhaps TRBD1 (6 bases). The germline V and J ends were trimmed by 5 bases and 4 bases, with 15 bases remaining between them. The germline V gene encodes CDR1 MNHEY and CDR2 SMNVEV (reference sequence). The CDR3 is made up of 14 amino acids. CDR3 sequence reads: CASSVRGRGYEQYF. The CDR3 DNA is TGTGCCAGCAGTGTCCGGGGCAGGGGATACGAGCAGTACTTC.